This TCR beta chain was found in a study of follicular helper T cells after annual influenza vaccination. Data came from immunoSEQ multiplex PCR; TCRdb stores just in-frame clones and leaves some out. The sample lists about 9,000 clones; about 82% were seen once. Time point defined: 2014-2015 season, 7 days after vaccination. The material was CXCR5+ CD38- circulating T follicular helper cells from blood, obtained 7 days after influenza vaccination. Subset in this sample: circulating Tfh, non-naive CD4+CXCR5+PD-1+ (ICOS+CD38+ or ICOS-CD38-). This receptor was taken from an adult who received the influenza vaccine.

The CDR3 nucleotides are TGTGCCAGCAAGGTGGGGACAGGGAACACCGGGGAGCTGTTTTTT. Protein product: CASKVGTGNTGELFF. This rearrangement joins TRBV7-2 to TRBJ2-2, with 8 bases aligning to TRBD1. The germline V gene encodes CDR1 SGHTA and CDR2 FQGNSA. V lost 7 bases and J lost 1; bases outside the gene matches: 5. There are 15 residues in the CDR3.